This T cell receptor (beta chain) was sequenced in a study of CD8+CD57+ T cells in acquired aplastic anemia. Whole-study results and caveats: Patients and controls were found to share twenty-nine CD8+ CDR3 sequences. Patients and controls were not found to differ significantly in CD8+ Simpson's diversity.

This clonotype was detected only a few times. Antigen unknown. CDR3 and TCR beta VDJ profiling relied on a genomic DNA template. TCRdb reprocessed the reads with MiXCR, giving one entry per CDR3 protein. The table includes tens of thousands of distinct CDR3 sequences, around half detected once. The origin of this receptor is a human donor in good health, serving as a control. The sequenced material came from sorted CD4+, CD8+, or CD8+CD57+ T cells (not recorded which) from PBMCs.

CDR3 nucleotide sequence: TGTGCCAGCAGTTCGGACAGGGGCGAATATACTGAAGCTTTCTTT. Amino acid sequence: CASSSDRGEYTEAFF. The J gene is TRBJ1-1, the V gene TRBV12-3 or TRBV12-4, with 9 bases fitting TRBD1. Losses at the gene ends were 4 bases for V and 5 bases for J; bases not matched to a gene: 8. CDR3 length: 15 residues.